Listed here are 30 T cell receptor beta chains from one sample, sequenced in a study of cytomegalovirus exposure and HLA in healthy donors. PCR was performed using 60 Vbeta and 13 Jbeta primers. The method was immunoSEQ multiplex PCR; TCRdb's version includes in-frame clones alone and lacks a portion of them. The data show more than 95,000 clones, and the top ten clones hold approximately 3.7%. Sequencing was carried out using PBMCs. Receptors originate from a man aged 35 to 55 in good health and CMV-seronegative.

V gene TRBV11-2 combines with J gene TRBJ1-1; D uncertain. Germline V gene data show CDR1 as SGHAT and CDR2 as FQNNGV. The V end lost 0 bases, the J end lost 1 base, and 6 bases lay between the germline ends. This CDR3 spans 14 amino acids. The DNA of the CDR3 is TGTGCCAGCAGCTTAGATTGGCCGAACACTGAAGCTTTCTTT. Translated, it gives CASSLDWPNTEAFF. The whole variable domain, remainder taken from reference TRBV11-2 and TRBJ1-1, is EAGVAQSPRYKIIEKRQSVAFWCNPISGHATLYWYQQILGQGPKLLIQFQNNGVVDDSQLPKDRFSAERLKGVDSTLKIQPAKLEDSAVYLCASSLDWPNTEAFFGQGTRLTVV.

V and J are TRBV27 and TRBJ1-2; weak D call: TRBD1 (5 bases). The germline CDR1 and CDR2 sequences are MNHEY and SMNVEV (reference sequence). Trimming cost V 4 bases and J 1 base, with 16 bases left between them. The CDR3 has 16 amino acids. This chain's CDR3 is CASSSYPRGGNYGYTF. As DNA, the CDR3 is TGTGCCAGCAGTTCATATCCCCGGGGGGGTAACTATGGCTACACCTTC.

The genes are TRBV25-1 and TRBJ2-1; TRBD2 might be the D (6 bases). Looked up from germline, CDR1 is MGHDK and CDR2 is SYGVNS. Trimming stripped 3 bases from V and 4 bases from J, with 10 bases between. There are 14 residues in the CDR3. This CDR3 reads CASSEAGTYNEQFF. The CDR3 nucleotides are TGTGCCAGCAGTGAGGCAGGGACTTACAATGAGCAGTTCTTC.

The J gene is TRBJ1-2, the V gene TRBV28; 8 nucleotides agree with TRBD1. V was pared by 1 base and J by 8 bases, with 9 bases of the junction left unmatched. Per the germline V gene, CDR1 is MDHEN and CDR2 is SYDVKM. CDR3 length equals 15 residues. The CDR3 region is CASSLSQGAQWGYTF. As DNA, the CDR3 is TGTGCCAGCAGTTTATCGCAGGGGGCACAGTGGGGCTACACCTTC.

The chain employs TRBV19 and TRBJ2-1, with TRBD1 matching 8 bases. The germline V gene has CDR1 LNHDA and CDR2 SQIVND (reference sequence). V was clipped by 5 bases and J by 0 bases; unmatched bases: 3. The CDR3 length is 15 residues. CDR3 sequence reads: CASSADRGSYNEQFF. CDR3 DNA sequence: TGTGCCAGTAGTGCCGACAGGGGCTCCTACAATGAGCAGTTCTTC.

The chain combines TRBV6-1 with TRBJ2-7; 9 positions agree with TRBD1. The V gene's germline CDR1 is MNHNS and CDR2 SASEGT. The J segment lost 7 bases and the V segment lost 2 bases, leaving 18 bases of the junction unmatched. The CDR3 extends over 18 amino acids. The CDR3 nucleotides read TGTGCCAGCAGTGAAAAGTTAGGTGGACAGGGGCTTTCGGGAGAGCAGTACTTC. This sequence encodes CASSEKLGGQGLSGEQYF.

The CDR3 is CASIVIQANTDTQYF. The CDR3 DNA is TGCGCCAGCATTGTTATACAGGCGAACACAGATACGCAGTATTTT. This chain links TRBV10-1 with TRBJ2-3, with a weak D call TRBD1 (5 bases). Trimming took 7 bases from V and 2 from J, leaving 16 bases between them. Germline V gene sequence: CDR1 WNHNN, CDR2 SYGVQD (reference sequence). This CDR3 has 15 amino acids.

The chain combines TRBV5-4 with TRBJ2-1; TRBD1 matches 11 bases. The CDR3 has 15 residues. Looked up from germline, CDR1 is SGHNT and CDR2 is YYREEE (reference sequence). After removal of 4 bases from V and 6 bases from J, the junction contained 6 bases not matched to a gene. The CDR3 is CASSRTGGALNEQFF. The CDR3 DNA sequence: TGTGCCAGCAGCCGGACAGGGGGCGCCCTCAATGAGCAGTTCTTC.

CDR3 DNA sequence: TGTGCCAGCAGGGAAGGGGGCACTGAAGCTTTCTTT. Encoded protein: CASREGGTEAFF. V and J are TRBV7-9 and TRBJ1-1; tentatively, D is TRBD1 (6 bases). CDR1 and CDR2 (germline): SEHNR, FQNEAQ (reference sequence). With 6 bases removed from V and 4 bases from J, the gap between germline ends came to 9 bases. The CDR3 runs to 12 residues.

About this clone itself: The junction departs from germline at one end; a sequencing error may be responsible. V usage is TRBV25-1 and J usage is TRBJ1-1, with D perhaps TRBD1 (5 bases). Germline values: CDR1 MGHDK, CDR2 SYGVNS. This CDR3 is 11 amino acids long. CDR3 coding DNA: TGTGCCAGCAGTGGAGCACCGGACACCTACTTT. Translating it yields CASSGAPDTYF. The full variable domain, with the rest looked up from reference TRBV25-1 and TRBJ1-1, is EADIYQTPRYLVIGTGKKITLECSQTMGHDKMYWYQQDPGMELHLIHYSYGVNSTEKGDLSSESTVSRIRTEHFPLTLESARPSHTSQYLCASSGAPDTYFGQGTRLTVV.

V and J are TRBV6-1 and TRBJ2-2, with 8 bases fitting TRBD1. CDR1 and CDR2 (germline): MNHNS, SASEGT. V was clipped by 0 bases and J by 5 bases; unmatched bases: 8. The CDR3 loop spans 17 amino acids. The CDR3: CASSEASGTGFTGELFF. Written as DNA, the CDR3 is TGTGCCAGCAGTGAAGCGTCCGGGACAGGATTTACCGGGGAGCTGTTTTTT.

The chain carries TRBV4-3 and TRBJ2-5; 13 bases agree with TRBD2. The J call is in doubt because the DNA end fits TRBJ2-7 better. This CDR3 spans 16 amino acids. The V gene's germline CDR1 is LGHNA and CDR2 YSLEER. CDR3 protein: CASSQGTSGSKGEQYF. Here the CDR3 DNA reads TGCGCCAGCAGCCAAGGGACTAGCGGGAGTAAAGGCGAGCAGTACTTC.

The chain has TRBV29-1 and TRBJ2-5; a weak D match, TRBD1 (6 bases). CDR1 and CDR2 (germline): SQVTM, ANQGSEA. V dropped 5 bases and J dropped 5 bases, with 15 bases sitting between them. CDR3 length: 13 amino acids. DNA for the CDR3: TGCAGCGTTATGAGGGGGACCAAGGAGACCCAGTACTTC. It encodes CSVMRGTKETQYF.

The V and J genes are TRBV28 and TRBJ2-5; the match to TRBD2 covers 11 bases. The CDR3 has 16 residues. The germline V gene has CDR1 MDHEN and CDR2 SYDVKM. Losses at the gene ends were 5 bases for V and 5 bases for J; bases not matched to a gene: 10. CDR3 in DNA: TGTGCCAGCAGTCCAACACTAGCGGGAGATGGGGAGACCCAGTACTTC. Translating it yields CASSPTLAGDGETQYF.

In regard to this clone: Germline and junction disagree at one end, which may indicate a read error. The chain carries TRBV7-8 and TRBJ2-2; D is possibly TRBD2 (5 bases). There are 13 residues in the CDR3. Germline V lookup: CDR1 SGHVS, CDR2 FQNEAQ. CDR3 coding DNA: TGTGCCAGCAGCCTAGCCTCCCCCGGGGAGCTGTTTTTT. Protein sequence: CASSLASPGELFF.

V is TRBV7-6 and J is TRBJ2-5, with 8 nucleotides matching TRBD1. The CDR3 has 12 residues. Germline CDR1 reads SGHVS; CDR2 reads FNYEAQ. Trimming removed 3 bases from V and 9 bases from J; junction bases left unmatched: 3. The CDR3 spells CASSFETGAQYF. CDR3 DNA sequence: TGTGCCAGCAGCTTCGAGACAGGGGCCCAGTACTTC.

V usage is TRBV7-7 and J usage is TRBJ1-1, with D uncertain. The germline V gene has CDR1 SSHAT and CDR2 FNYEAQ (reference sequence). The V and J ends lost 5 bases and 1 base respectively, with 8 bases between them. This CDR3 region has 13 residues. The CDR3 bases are TGTGCCAGCAGCATTACACCGAACACTGAAGCTTTCTTT. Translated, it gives CASSITPNTEAFF.

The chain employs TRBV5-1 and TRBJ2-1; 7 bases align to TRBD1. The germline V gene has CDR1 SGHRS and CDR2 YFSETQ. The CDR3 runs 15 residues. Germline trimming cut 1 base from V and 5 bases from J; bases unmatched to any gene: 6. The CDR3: CASSLPGQVHNEQFF. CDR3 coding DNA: TGCGCCAGCAGCTTGCCCGGACAGGTCCACAATGAGCAGTTCTTC.

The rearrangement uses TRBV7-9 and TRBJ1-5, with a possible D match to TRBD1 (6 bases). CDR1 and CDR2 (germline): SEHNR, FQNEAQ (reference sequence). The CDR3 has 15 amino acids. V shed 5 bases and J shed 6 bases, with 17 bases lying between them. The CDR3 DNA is TGTGCCAGCAGCCCATCTGGACAGCCTATTCAGCCCCAGCATTTT. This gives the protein CASSPSGQPIQPQHF.

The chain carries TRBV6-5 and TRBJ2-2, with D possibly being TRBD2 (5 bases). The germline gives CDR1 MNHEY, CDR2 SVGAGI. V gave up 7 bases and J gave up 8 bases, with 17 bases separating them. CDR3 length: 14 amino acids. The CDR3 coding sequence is TGTGCCAGCAAATATCTAGCACGAGCGGGGGAGCTGTTTTTT. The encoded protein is CASKYLARAGELFF.

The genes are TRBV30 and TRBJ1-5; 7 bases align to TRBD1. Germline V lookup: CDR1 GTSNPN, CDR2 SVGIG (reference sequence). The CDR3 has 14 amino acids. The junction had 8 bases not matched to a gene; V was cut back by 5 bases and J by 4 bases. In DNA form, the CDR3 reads TGTGCCTGGGGACTGGGACAGCAAAATCAGCCCCAGCATTTT. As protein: CAWGLGQQNQPQHF.

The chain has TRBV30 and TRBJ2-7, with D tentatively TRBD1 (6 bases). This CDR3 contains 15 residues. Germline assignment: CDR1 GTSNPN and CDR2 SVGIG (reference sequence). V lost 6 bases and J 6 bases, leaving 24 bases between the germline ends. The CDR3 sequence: CACKPTGTINGEQYF. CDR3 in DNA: TGTGCCTGTAAACCCACCGGGACAATCAACGGCGAGCAGTACTTC.

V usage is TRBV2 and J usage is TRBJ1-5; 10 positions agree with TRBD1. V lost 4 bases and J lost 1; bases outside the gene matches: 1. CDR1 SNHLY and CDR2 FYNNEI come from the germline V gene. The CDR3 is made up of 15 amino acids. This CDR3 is CASSGQGASNQPQHF. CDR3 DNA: TGTGCCAGCAGTGGACAGGGGGCGAGCAATCAGCCCCAGCATTTT.

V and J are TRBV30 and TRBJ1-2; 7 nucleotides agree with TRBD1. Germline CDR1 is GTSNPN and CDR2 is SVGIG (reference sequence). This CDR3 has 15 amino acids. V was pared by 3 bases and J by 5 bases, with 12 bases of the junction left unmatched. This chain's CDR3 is CAWRPRQGQNYGYTF. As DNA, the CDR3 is TGTGCCTGGAGGCCACGACAGGGACAGAATTATGGCTACACCTTC.

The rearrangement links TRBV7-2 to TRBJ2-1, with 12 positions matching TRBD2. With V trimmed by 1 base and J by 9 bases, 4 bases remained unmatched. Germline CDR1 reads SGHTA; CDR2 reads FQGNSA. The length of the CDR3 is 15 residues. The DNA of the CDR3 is TGTGCCAGCAGCTTAGAGACTAGCGGGAGCACTGAGCAGTTCTTC. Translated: CASSLETSGSTEQFF.

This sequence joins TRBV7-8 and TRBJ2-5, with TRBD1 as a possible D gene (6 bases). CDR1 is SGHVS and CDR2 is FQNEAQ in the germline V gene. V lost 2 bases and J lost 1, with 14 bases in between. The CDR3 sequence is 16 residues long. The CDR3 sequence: CASSLNPGTLQETQYF. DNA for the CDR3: TGTGCCAGCAGCTTAAACCCGGGGACACTCCAAGAGACCCAGTACTTC.

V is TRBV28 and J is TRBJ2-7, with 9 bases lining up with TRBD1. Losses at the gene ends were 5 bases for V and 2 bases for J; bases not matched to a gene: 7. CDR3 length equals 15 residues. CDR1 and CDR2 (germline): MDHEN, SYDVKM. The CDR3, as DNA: TGTGCCAGCAGTGAACAGGGGGCGCGGACCTACGAGCAGTACTTC. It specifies CASSEQGARTYEQYF.

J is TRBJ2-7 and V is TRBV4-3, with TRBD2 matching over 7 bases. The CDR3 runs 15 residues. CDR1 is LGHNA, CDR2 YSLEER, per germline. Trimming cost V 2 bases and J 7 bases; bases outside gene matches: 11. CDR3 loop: CASSQLGGGRVEQYF. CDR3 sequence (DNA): TGCGCCAGCAGCCAATTGGGGGGAGGGCGGGTAGAGCAGTACTTC.

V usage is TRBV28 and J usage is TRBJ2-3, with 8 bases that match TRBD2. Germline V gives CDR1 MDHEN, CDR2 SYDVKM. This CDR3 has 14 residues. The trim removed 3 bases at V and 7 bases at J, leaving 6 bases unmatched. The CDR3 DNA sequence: TGTGCCAGCAGTTTTAGCGGGACCCTCCATACGCAGTATTTT. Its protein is CASSFSGTLHTQYF.

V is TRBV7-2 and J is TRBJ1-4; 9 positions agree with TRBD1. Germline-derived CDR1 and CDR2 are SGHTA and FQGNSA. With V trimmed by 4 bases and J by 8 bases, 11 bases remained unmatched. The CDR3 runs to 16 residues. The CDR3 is CASSSPRTGALEKLFF. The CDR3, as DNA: TGTGCCAGCAGCTCCCCCCGGACAGGGGCGTTAGAAAAACTGTTTTTT.